This T cell receptor (beta chain) was captured by sequencing in a study of blood T cell repertoires in COVID-19. Germline V gene lookup returns CDR1 LGHNA and CDR2 YSLEER. There are 14 residues in the CDR3. V dropped 4 bases and J dropped 3 bases, with 13 bases sitting between them. Clones were read by immunoSEQ multiplex PCR, and TCRdb kept only the in-frame ones, dropping some. Found here are 130,000 to 150,000 clones, approximately 87% of them singletons; the top ten hold around 8.3%. Sequenced: peripheral blood. This receptor was identified in a woman between 50 and 59 years old with active or convalescent COVID-19. The V gene is TRBV4-3, the J gene TRBJ2-7, with D perhaps matching TRBD2 (7 bases). The CDR3 DNA follows: TGCGCCAGCAGCCTCGACAGGACTAGCTACGAGCAGTACTTC. Translation gives CASSLDRTSYEQYF.